The rows below give T cell receptor beta chains drawn from one sample of a study of cytomegalovirus exposure and HLA in healthy donors. Repertoires were generated with immunoSEQ multiplex PCR, while TCRdb's copy carries only in-frame clones and drops some. The sample has approximately 190,000 clones, more than 75% seen once; the top ten hold about 1.2%. Sequences were obtained from PBMCs. The source of these receptors is a man aged 25 to 40 in good health and CMV-seronegative. CDR3s include the opening cysteine and the closing phenylalanine or tryptophan. Fields, in order: V gene, J gene, D gene, clone size, CDR3 protein, CDR3 DNA. A D gene is named only where the DNA matches it firmly. The size entry is marked missing in some rows and otherwise reads once, few, many or a size class.

V: TRBV2
J: TRBJ2-7
D: TRBD1
size: NA
CDR3: CASSRDRPQSYEQYF
DNA: TGTGCCAGCAGTAGGGACAGGCCCCAGTCTTACGAGCAGTACTTC

V: TRBV5-1
J: TRBJ2-5
D: NA
size: NA
CDR3: CASSLGGSRGETQYF
DNA: TGCGCCAGCAGCTTGGGAGGGAGCCGGGGAGAGACCCAGTACTTC

V: TRBV27
J: TRBJ2-7
D: TRBD2
size: once
CDR3: CASSPQGLAGDLSYEQYF
DNA: TGTGCCAGCTCCCCACAGGGACTAGCGGGAGACCTCTCCTACGAGCAGTACTTC

V: TRBV20-1
J: TRBJ1-2
D: NA
size: NA
CDR3: CSALGYTF
DNA: TGCAGTGCCCTGGGCTACACCTTC

V: TRBV28
J: TRBJ2-3
D: TRBD2
size: NA
CDR3: CASSLVGTSGDTQYF
DNA: TGTGCCAGCAGTTTAGTTGGGACTAGCGGAGATACGCAGTATTTT

V: TRBV7-2
J: TRBJ1-1
D: NA
size: NA
CDR3: CASSLGRRNTEAFF
DNA: TGTGCCAGCAGCTTAGGGCGGAGGAACACTGAAGCTTTCTTT

V: TRBV27
J: TRBJ2-7
D: NA
size: NA
CDR3: CASSPIQGLLYEQYF
DNA: TGTGCCAGCAGTCCAATACAGGGCCTCCTTTACGAGCAGTACTTC

V: TRBV28
J: TRBJ1-2
D: TRBD1
size: NA
CDR3: CASRRQGALGYTF
DNA: TGTGCCAGCAGACGACAGGGGGCGCTCGGCTACACCTTC

V: TRBV10-3
J: TRBJ2-7
D: NA
size: once
CDR3: CAISESGGQNEQYF
DNA: TGTGCCATCAGTGAGTCAGGGGGTCAAAACGAGCAGTACTTC

V: TRBV23-1
J: TRBJ1-6
D: NA
size: NA
CDR3: CASAAGSRSGNSPLHF
DNA: TGCGCCAGCGCGGCGGGCAGTCGGTCGGGAAATTCACCCCTCCACTTT

V: TRBV7-2
J: TRBJ1-2
D: NA
size: NA
CDR3: CASSPGQNYGYTF
DNA: TGTGCCAGCAGCCCAGGACAGAACTATGGCTACACCTTC

V: TRBV5-1
J: TRBJ2-3
D: TRBD2
size: once
CDR3: CASSLERGGTDTQYF
DNA: TGCGCCAGCAGCTTGGAACGGGGGGGCACAGATACGCAGTATTTT

V: TRBV4-1
J: TRBJ1-6
D: TRBD1
size: NA
CDR3: CASSQGSRGPVNSPLHF
DNA: TGCGCCAGCAGCCAAGGGTCCAGGGGGCCTGTTAATTCACCCCTCCACTTT

V: TRBV2
J: TRBJ1-5
D: TRBD1
size: few
CDR3: CASSAGRVRTGSNQPQHF
DNA: TGTGCCAGCAGTGCGGGGAGGGTTCGGACAGGGTCCAATCAGCCCCAGCATTTT

V: TRBV7-2
J: TRBJ1-2
D: NA
size: NA
CDR3: CASSLVRGGYTF
DNA: TGTGCCAGCAGCTTAGTGCGGGGCGGCTACACCTTC

V: TRBV5-1
J: TRBJ2-2
D: TRBD1
size: NA
CDR3: CASSLTGQPNTGELFF
DNA: TGCGCCAGCAGCTTGACGGGACAGCCGAACACCGGGGAGCTGTTTTTT

V: TRBV30
J: TRBJ2-7
D: NA
size: NA
CDR3: CAQQGFAYEQYF
DNA: TGTGCCCAACAGGGTTTTGCATACGAGCAGTACTTC

V: TRBV10-1
J: TRBJ2-1
D: TRBD2
size: NA
CDR3: CASSETSGGHNEQFF
DNA: TGCGCCAGCAGCGAAACTAGCGGGGGTCACAATGAGCAGTTCTTC

V: TRBV4-2
J: TRBJ1-1
D: TRBD1
size: NA
CDR3: CASSQSGTGGRNTEAFF
DNA: TGTGCCAGCAGCCAATCCGGGACAGGGGGCCGGAACACTGAAGCTTTCTTT

V: TRBV4-1
J: TRBJ1-5
D: NA
size: NA
CDR3: CASSQDAEDQPQHF
DNA: TGCGCCAGCAGCCAAGATGCGGAGGATCAGCCCCAGCATTTT